This T cell receptor (beta chain) was recorded in a study of blood T cell repertoires in COVID-19. TCRdb's table, derived via immunoSEQ multiplex PCR, lists solely in-frame clones and lacks some. The sample carries roughly 160,000 clones, under 85% recorded once. V lost 0 bases to trimming and J lost 0 bases, with 12 bases between them. Germline assignment: CDR1 SGDLS and CDR2 YYNGEE. The CDR3 is 17 amino acids. V usage is TRBV9 and J usage is TRBJ2-2, with D perhaps TRBD1 (5 bases). Sequencing input: peripheral blood. This sequence was found in an elderly man with COVID-19, enrolled during active disease. The CDR3 spells CASSVGADKANTGELFF. In nucleotides, the CDR3 is TGTGCCAGCAGCGTAGGGGCGGACAAAGCGAACACCGGGGAGCTGTTTTTT. The entire variable domain, with the rest obtained from reference TRBV9 and TRBJ2-2, is as follows: DSGVTQTPKHLITATGQRVTLRCSPRSGDLSVYWYQQSLDQGLQFLIQYYNGEERAKGNILERFSAQQFPDLHSELNLSSLELGDSALYFCASSVGADKANTGELFFGEGSRLTVL.